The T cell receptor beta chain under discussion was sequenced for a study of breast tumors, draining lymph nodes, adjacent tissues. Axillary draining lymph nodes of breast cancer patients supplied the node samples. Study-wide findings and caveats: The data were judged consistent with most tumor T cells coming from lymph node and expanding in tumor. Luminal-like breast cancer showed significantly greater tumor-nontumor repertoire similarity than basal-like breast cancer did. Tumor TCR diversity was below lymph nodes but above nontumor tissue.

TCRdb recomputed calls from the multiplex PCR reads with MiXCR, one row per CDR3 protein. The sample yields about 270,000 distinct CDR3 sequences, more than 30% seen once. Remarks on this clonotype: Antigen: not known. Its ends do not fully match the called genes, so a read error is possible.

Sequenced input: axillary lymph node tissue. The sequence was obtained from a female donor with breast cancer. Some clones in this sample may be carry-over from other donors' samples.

The CDR3: CASSGQSPNTEAF. CDR3 DNA: TGTGCCAGTTCGGGCCAGAGCCCGAACACTGAAGCTTTC. This chain joins TRBV19 and TRBJ2-6; D call uncertain. Germline-derived CDR1 and CDR2 are LNHDA and SQIVND (reference sequence). The CDR3 extends over 13 amino acids.